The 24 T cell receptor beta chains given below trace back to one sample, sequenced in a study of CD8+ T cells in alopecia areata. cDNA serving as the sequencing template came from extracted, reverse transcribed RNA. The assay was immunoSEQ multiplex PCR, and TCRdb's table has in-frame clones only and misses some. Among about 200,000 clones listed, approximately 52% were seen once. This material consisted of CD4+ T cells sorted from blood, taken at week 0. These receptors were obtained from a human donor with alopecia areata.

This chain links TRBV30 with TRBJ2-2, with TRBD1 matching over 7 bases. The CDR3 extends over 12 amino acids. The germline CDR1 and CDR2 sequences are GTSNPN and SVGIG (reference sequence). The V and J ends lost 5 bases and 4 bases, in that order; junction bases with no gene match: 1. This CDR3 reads CAWAGGTGELFF. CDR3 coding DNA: TGTGCCTGGGCAGGGGGCACCGGGGAGCTGTTTTTT.

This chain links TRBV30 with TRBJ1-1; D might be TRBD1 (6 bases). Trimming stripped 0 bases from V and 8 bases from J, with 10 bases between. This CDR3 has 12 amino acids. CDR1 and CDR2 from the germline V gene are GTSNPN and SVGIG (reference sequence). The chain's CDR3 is CAWSVLDREAFF. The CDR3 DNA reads TGTGCCTGGAGTGTACTGGACAGAGAAGCTTTCTTT.

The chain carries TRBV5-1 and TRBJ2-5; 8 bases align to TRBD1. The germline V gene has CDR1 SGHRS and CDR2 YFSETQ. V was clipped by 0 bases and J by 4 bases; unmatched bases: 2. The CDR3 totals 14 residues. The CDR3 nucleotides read TGCGCCAGCAGCTTGGGGACAGGGCGAGAGACCCAGTACTTC. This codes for CASSLGTGRETQYF.

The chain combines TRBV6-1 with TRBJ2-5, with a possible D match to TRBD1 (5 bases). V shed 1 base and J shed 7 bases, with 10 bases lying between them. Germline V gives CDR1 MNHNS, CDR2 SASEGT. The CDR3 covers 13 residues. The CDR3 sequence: CASSEDPRGTQYF. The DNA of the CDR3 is TGTGCCAGCAGTGAAGATCCAAGGGGGACCCAGTACTTC.

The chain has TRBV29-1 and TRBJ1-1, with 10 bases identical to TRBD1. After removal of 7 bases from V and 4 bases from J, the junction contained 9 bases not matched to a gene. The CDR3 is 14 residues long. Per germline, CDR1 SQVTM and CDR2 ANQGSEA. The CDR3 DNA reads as TGCAGCGCCCTTTTCCGGGACAGGGGCACTGAAGCTTTCTTT. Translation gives CSALFRDRGTEAFF.

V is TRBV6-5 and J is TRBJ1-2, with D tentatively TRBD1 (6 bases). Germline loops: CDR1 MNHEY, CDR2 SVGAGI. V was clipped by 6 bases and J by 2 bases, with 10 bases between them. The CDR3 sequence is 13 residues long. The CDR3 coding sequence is TGTGCCAGCAGGAGGGACACCAACTATGGCTACACCTTC. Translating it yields CASRRDTNYGYTF.

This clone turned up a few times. CDR3 bases: TGCAGCGTCGGGGGGGACCGGCCCCAGCATTTT. This codes for CSVGGDRPQHF. The rearrangement joins TRBV29-1 to TRBJ1-5; maybe TRBD1 (5 bases). The V and J ends lost 6 bases and 9 bases respectively, with 12 bases between them. This CDR3 is 11 amino acids long. CDR1 is SQVTM, CDR2 ANQGSEA, per germline.

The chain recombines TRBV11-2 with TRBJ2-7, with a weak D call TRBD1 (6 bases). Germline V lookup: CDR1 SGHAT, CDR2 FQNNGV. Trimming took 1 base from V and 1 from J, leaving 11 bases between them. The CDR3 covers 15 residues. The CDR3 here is CASSLVTGNSYEQYF. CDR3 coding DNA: TGTGCCAGCAGCTTAGTAACAGGGAATTCCTACGAGCAGTACTTC. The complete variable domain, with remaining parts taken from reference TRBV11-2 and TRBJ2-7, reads EAGVAQSPRYKIIEKRQSVAFWCNPISGHATLYWYQQILGQGPKLLIQFQNNGVVDDSQLPKDRFSAERLKGVDSTLKIQPAKLEDSAVYLCASSLVTGNSYEQYFGPGTRLTVT.

The CDR3 DNA sequence: TGTGCCAGCAGCCCTCGGTCCCGGGAGGGCTATGGCTACACCTTC. The encoded protein is CASSPRSREGYGYTF. The chain employs TRBV9 and TRBJ1-2; unclear D gene. This CDR3 contains 15 residues. V was pared by 4 bases and J by 4 bases, with 17 bases between. Germline CDR1 is SGDLS and CDR2 is YYNGEE.

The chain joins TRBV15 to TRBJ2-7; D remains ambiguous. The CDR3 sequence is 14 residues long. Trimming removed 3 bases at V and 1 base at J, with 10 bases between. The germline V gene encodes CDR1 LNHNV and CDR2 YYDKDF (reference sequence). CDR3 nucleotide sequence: TGTGCCACCAGCAGGCCCGCTGATTCCTACGAGCAGTACTTC. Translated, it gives CATSRPADSYEQYF.

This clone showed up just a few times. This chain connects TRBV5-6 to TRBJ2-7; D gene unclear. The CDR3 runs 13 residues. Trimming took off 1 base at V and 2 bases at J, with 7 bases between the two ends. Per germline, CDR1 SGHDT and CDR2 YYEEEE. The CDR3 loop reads CASSLYGAYEQYF. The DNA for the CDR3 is TGTGCCAGCAGCTTGTACGGAGCCTACGAGCAGTACTTC.

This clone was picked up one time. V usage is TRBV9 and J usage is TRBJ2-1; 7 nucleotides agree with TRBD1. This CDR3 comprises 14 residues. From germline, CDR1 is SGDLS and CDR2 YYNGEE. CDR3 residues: CATSPTGTYNEQFF. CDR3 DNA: TGTGCGACCTCCCCGACAGGGACCTACAATGAGCAGTTCTTC.

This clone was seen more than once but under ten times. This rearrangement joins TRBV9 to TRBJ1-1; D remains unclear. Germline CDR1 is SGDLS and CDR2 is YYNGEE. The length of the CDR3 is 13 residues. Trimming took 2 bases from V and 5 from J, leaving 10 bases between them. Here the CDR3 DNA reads TGTGCCAGCAGCGTCCTAGGGATAACTGAAGCTTTCTTT. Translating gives CASSVLGITEAFF.

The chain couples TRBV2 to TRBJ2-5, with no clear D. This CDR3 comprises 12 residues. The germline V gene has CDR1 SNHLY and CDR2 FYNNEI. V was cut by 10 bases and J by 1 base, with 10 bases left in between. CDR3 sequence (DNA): TGTGCCACAGGACGGAGCCAAGAGACCCAGTACTTC. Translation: CATGRSQETQYF.

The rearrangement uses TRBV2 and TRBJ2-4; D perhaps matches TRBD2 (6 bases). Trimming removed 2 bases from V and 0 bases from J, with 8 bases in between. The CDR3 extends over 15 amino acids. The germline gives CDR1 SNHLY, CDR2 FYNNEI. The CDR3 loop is CASSELAIAKNIQYF. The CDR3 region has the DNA TGTGCCAGCAGTGAACTAGCGATAGCCAAAAACATTCAGTACTTC.

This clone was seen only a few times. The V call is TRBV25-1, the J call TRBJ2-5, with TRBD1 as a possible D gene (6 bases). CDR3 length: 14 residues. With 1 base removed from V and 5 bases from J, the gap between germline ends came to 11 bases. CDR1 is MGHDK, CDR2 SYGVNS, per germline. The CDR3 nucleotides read TGTGCCAGCAGTGAATGGGCAGGGGACGAGACCCAGTACTTC. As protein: CASSEWAGDETQYF.

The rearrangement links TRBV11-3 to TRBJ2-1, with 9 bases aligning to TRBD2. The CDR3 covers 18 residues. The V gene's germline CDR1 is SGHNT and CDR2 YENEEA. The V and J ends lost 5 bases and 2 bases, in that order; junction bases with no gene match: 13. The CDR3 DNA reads TGTGCCAGCAGCCCCCCTACTGGCCTAGCGGGAACCTACAATGAGCAGTTCTTC. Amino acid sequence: CASSPPTGLAGTYNEQFF. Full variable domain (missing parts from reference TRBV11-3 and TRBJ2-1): EAGVVQSPRYKIIEKKQPVAFWCNPISGHNTLYWYLQNLGQGPELLIRYENEEAVDDSQLPKDRFSAERLKGVDSTLKIQPAELGDSAVYLCASSPPTGLAGTYNEQFFGPGTRLTVL.

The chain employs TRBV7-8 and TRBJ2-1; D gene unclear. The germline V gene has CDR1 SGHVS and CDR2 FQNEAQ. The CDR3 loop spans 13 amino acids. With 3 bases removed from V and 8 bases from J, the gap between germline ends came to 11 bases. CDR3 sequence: CASSFPGVHEQFF. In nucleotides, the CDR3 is TGTGCCAGCAGCTTCCCTGGCGTCCATGAGCAGTTCTTC.

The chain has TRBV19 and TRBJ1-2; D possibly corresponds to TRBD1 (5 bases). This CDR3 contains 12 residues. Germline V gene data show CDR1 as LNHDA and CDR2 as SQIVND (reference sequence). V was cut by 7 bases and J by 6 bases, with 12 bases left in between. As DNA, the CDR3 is TGTGCCAGTACCACGGGGACCCATGGCTACACCTTC. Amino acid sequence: CASTTGTHGYTF.

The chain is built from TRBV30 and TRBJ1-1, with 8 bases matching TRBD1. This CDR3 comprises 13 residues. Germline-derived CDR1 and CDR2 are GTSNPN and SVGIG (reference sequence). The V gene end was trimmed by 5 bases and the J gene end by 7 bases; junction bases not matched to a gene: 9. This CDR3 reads CAWQRTGRDEAFF. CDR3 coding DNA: TGTGCCTGGCAGAGGACAGGGCGGGATGAAGCTTTCTTT.

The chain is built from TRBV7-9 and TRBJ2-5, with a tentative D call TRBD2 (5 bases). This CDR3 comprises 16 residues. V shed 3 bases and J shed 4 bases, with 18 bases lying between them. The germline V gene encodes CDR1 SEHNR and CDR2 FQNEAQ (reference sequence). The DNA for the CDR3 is TGTGCCAGCAGCTTCGGAGGTTATGGGGATCGAGAGACCCAGTACTTC. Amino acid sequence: CASSFGGYGDRETQYF.

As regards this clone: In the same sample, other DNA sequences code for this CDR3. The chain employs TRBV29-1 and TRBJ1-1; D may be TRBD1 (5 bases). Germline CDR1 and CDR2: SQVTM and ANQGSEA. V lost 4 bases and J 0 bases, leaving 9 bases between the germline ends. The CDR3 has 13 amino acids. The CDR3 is CSVGGRMNTEAFF. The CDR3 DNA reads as TGCAGCGTTGGGGGACGCATGAACACTGAAGCTTTCTTT.

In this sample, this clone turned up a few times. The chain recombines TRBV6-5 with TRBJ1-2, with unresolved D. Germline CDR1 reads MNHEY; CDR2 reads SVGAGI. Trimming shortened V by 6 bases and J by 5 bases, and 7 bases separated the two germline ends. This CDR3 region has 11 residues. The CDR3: CASSGTYGYTF. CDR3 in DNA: TGTGCCAGCAGCGGTACTTATGGCTACACCTTC.

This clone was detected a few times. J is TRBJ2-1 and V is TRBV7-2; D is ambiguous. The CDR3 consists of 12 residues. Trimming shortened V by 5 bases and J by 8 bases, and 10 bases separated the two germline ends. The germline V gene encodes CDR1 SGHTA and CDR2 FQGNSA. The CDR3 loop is CASSLLGYEQFF. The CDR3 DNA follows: TGTGCCAGCAGCCTCCTGGGCTATGAGCAGTTCTTC.